Sequencing of this T cell receptor beta chain was carried out in a study of T cells in Graves' hyperthyroidism and ophthalmopathy. As for the study in general: Before any treatment, at initial diagnosis, peripheral blood was collected.

There were TCR beta CDR3 regions amplified from RNA transcripts. RT-PCR in the first round (using the HTBI primer set) targeted the TCR CDR3. Each CDR3 protein gets one entry after TCRdb re-called the multiplex PCR reads with MiXCR. Here the sample spans some 600,000 distinct CDR3 sequences, roughly 14% being singletons. CDR1 and CDR2 (germline): SGHAT, FQNNGV. The trim removed 2 bases at V and 3 bases at J, leaving 2 bases unmatched. The CDR3 runs 16 residues. This clonotype was seen ten or more times. Blood sampling occurred at first hyperthyroidism diagnosis, ahead of any ophthalmopathy symptoms. The gene calls are TRBV11-2 and TRBJ2-1; TRBD2 agrees at 12 bases. Sequenced: blood. The source is a woman in her 30s with Graves' hyperthyroidism that later progressed to Graves' ophthalmopathy. CDR3 in DNA: TGTGCCAGCAGCTTAAGGACTAGCGGGAACTACAATGAGCAGTTCTTC. It encodes CASSLRTSGNYNEQFF. The variable domain in full, with the rest retrieved from reference TRBV11-2 and TRBJ2-1, is EAGVAQSPRYKIIEKRQSVAFWCNPISGHATLYWYQQILGQGPKLLIQFQNNGVVDDSQLPKDRFSAERLKGVDSTLKIQPAKLEDSAVYLCASSLRTSGNYNEQFFGPGTRLTVL.